This paragraph covers one T cell receptor (beta chain) sequence. Its target is unknown. The protocol was immunoSEQ multiplex PCR, while the TCRdb copy is restricted to in-frame clones and leaves out a portion. The profile shows about 220,000 clones, approximately 90% of them singletons. These data belong to a study of cytomegalovirus exposure and HLA in healthy donors. Whole-study findings and limits: Most TCRs appeared rarely, but some public TCRs recurred in many donors. Cytomegalovirus association was assigned to approximately 160 TCR beta chains. In the roughly 110 validation repertoires, about 95% of cluster scores exceeded 0, per a later analysis.

Source material: PBMCs. The TCR was taken from a woman younger than 30 in good health and CMV-seronegative.

CDR3 nucleotides: TGCGCCAGCAACCGGGACTACCTTAATGAGCAGTTCTTC. Amino acids: CASNRDYLNEQFF. This sequence joins TRBV5-1 and TRBJ2-1; 7 bases align to TRBD2. The CDR3 spans 13 residues. Germline lookup yields CDR1 SGHRS and CDR2 YFSETQ. Trimming cost V 6 bases and J 7 bases; bases outside gene matches: 7.